Each of the 23 T cell receptor beta chains below was sequenced from the same sample in a study of control samples from healthy donors and cancer patients. Libraries were prepared by immunoSEQ multiplex PCR; TCRdb keeps only in-frame clonotypes and omits some of them. The table records around 130,000 clones, about 83% of them present only once. Sequenced material: blood. The receptors here all came from a young man in good health.

This clone occurred a few times. V gene TRBV6-5 combines with J gene TRBJ1-5, with no clear D. CDR1 MNHEY and CDR2 SVGAGI come from the germline V gene. Between the trimmed V and J ends, which lost 5 bases and 1 base, there was a span of 12 bases. The CDR3 runs to 15 residues. CDR3 sequence reads: CASSITGESNQPQHF. In DNA, the CDR3 is TGTGCCAGCAGTATAACGGGCGAGAGCAATCAGCCCCAGCATTTT.

The CDR3 loop reads CASSFRGAATNEKLFF. The CDR3 DNA is TGTGCCAGCAGCTTCCGGGGGGCAGCAACTAATGAAAAACTGTTTTTT. The rearrangement links TRBV13 to TRBJ1-4; D is perhaps TRBD1 (6 bases). Germline CDR1 PRHDT, CDR2 FYEKMQ (reference sequence). Trimming stripped 3 bases from V and 0 bases from J, with 11 bases between. This CDR3 comprises 16 residues.

The chain has TRBV5-1 and TRBJ2-2, with D perhaps assigned TRBD1 or TRBD2 (5 bases each). Germline CDR1 is SGHRS and CDR2 is YFSETQ. The V gene lost 0 bases and the J gene lost 2 bases, with 11 bases spanning the gap. CDR3 length equals 16 residues. This CDR3 reads CASSLVPGSNTGELFF. In nucleotides, the CDR3 is TGCGCCAGCAGCTTGGTACCAGGGAGTAACACCGGGGAGCTGTTTTTT.

The chain has TRBV29-1 and TRBJ1-3; D remains unclear. The CDR3 loop spans 12 amino acids. Trimming removed 7 bases at V and 0 bases at J, with 7 bases between. Germline V gene lookup returns CDR1 SQVTM and CDR2 ANQGSEA. CDR3 sequence (DNA): TGCAGCGCTACCGGCTCTGGAAACACCATATATTTT. Translated: CSATGSGNTIYF.

As DNA, the CDR3 is TGTGCCAGCAGCGCCCCGACTAGCGGGGGGCCATCACCCGGGGAGCTGTTTTTT. Its protein is CASSAPTSGGPSPGELFF. The chain carries TRBV9 and TRBJ2-2; 13 bases line up with TRBD2. Germline trimming cut 3 bases from V and 6 bases from J; bases unmatched to any gene: 11. CDR3 length: 18 amino acids. CDR1 and CDR2 (germline): SGDLS, YYNGEE. Using reference TRBV9 and TRBJ2-2 for the parts outside the CDR3, the full variable domain is DSGVTQTPKHLITATGQRVTLRCSPRSGDLSVYWYQQSLDQGLQFLIQYYNGEERAKGNILERFSAQQFPDLHSELNLSSLELGDSALYFCASSAPTSGGPSPGELFFGEGSRLTVL.

This rearrangement joins TRBV29-1 to TRBJ1-2; TRBD1 might be the D (6 bases). Germline V CDR1 and CDR2: SQVTM, ANQGSEA. CDR3 length: 13 residues. V was clipped by 6 bases and J by 9 bases, with 20 bases between them. The CDR3 DNA follows: TGCAGCGTGCTAGACGCGGACAGTCCTAGCTACACCTTC. Protein: CSVLDADSPSYTF.

This clone was detected a few times. The chain recombines TRBV6-5 with TRBJ1-6, with D hard to call. This CDR3 spans 14 amino acids. Trimming removed 4 bases at V and 0 bases at J, with 4 bases between. Looked up from germline, CDR1 is MNHEY and CDR2 is SVGAGI. In DNA, the CDR3 is TGTGCCAGCAGTTTTAGCTCCTATAATTCACCCCTCCACTTT. It translates to CASSFSSYNSPLHF.

The V and J genes are TRBV19 and TRBJ2-3; D not certain. CDR1 LNHDA and CDR2 SQIVND come from the germline V gene (reference sequence). Trimming took off 0 bases at V and 3 bases at J, with 13 bases between the two ends. CDR3 size: 16 residues. The CDR3 protein is CASSIEIRRITDTQYF. The CDR3 nucleotides read TGTGCCAGTAGTATAGAAATCCGCAGGATTACAGATACGCAGTATTTT.

This clone was counted between two and nine times. The chain carries TRBV24-1 and TRBJ2-5; 8 bases are a match to TRBD1. The CDR3 totals 15 residues. V lost 5 bases to trimming and J lost 1 base; unmatched junction nucleotides: 5. The germline V gene has CDR1 KGHDR and CDR2 SFDVKD. The CDR3 DNA follows: TGTGCCACCAGTGGCGGACAGGGACCCCAAGAGACCCAGTACTTC. Its translation: CATSGGQGPQETQYF.

The chain carries TRBV6-6 and TRBJ1-6; D gene ambiguous. The CDR3 loop spans 12 amino acids. Germline V CDR1 and CDR2: MNHNY, SVGAGI (reference sequence). The germline V and J ends were trimmed by 2 bases and 6 bases, with 2 bases remaining between them. The DNA of the CDR3 is TGTGCCAGCAGTTACGGTAATTCACCCCTCCACTTT. Protein sequence: CASSYGNSPLHF.

The chain joins TRBV11-3 to TRBJ2-5; TRBD1 might be the D (5 bases). Germline CDR1 and CDR2: SGHNT and YENEEA. Trimming cost V 4 bases and J 9 bases, with 15 bases left between them. The CDR3 covers 13 residues. Here the CDR3 DNA reads TGTGCCAGCAGCTGGAGTCCAGAACAGGCCCAGTACTTC. Translating gives CASSWSPEQAQYF.

Only one count was recorded for this clone. The chain links TRBV7-3 to TRBJ1-5, with D possibly matching TRBD1 (6 bases). Germline CDR1 and CDR2: SGHTA and FQGTGA. V was trimmed by 2 bases and J by 4 bases, leaving 6 bases between them. The CDR3 sequence is 13 residues long. In DNA, the CDR3 is TGTGCCAGCAGCTTACAGGGGAATCAGCCCCAGCATTTT. Protein sequence: CASSLQGNQPQHF.

A single count supports this clone. The chain joins TRBV7-8 to TRBJ2-7; 9 positions match TRBD2. The CDR3 runs 15 residues. V was clipped by 5 bases and J by 5 bases; unmatched bases: 10. The germline V gene has CDR1 SGHVS and CDR2 FQNEAQ. This CDR3 is CASSPAAGGQNEQYF. For the CDR3, the DNA is TGTGCCAGCAGCCCCGCAGCGGGGGGCCAGAACGAGCAGTACTTC. Full variable domain (missing parts from reference TRBV7-8 and TRBJ2-7): GAGVSQSPRYKVAKRGQDVALRCDPISGHVSLFWYQQALGQGPEFLTYFQNEAQLDKSGLPSDRFFAERPEGSVSTLKIQRTQQEDSAVYLCASSPAAGGQNEQYFGPGTRLTVT.

V gene TRBV5-1 combines with J gene TRBJ1-5; weak D call: TRBD1 (6 bases). Germline CDR1 SGHRS, CDR2 YFSETQ. The CDR3 is 14 amino acids. Trimming removed 4 bases at V and 1 base at J, with 9 bases between. The CDR3 loop reads CASSTGHSNQPQHF. Written as DNA, the CDR3 is TGCGCCAGCAGCACGGGACACAGCAATCAGCCCCAGCATTTT.

CDR3 sequence: CASTKWQRRGGPDTQYF. CDR3 bases: TGTGCCAGTACTAAGTGGCAAAGGCGGGGGGGCCCAGATACGCAGTATTTT. The chain links TRBV19 to TRBJ2-3; 9 positions match TRBD2. The CDR3 totals 17 residues. V lost 7 bases, J lost 4 bases, and 15 bases stayed unmatched. In germline, CDR1 is LNHDA, CDR2 SQIVND (reference sequence).

This clone was seen just once. The genes are TRBV6-5 and TRBJ1-1; TRBD1 matches at 7 bases. The CDR3 extends over 11 amino acids. V gave up 10 bases and J gave up 5 bases; unmatched junction bases: 4. Germline V gene data show CDR1 as MNHEY and CDR2 as SVGAGI. This CDR3 is CATGGGTEAFF. The CDR3 DNA reads TGTGCCACAGGGGGGGGTACTGAAGCTTTCTTT.

The chain employs TRBV30 and TRBJ2-7; D possibly uses TRBD1 or TRBD2 (5 bases each). There are 13 residues in the CDR3. Germline CDR1 and CDR2: GTSNPN and SVGIG (reference sequence). V lost 4 bases and J 0 bases, leaving 10 bases between the germline ends. In DNA, the CDR3 is TGTGCCTGGACAGAGGGGATCTCCTACGAGCAGTACTTC. Amino acid sequence: CAWTEGISYEQYF.

The gene calls are TRBV9 and TRBJ2-1; 8 positions agree with TRBD1. Germline CDR1 SGDLS, CDR2 YYNGEE. This CDR3 region has 15 residues. Losses at the gene ends were 7 bases for V and 7 bases for J; bases not matched to a gene: 13. CDR3 loop: CASGQQGAGRNEQFF. The CDR3 DNA is TGTGCCAGCGGACAGCAGGGGGCAGGACGGAATGAGCAGTTCTTC.

This chain links TRBV6-5 with TRBJ1-6; 8 nucleotides match TRBD1. With 6 bases clipped from V and 7 bases from J, the junction kept 2 bases outside the gene matches. CDR1 is MNHEY, CDR2 SVGAGI, per germline. CDR3 length equals 13 residues. The CDR3 loop is CASRDRDNSPLHF. The CDR3 DNA is TGTGCCAGCAGGGACAGGGACAATTCACCCCTCCACTTT.

The chain is built from TRBV6-5 and TRBJ1-2; D is ambiguous. This CDR3 has 13 amino acids. CDR1 and CDR2 from the germline V gene are MNHEY and SVGAGI. Trimming took 7 bases from V and 4 from J, leaving 13 bases between them. The CDR3 reads CASKFPGAYGYTF. In DNA form, the CDR3 reads TGTGCCAGCAAGTTCCCAGGAGCCTATGGCTACACCTTC.

In this sample, this clone turned up once. This chain uses TRBV7-2 with TRBJ1-1; 7 positions match TRBD1. The CDR3 runs to 13 residues. After removal of 3 bases from V and 5 bases from J, the junction contained 3 bases not matched to a gene. Germline assignment: CDR1 SGHTA and CDR2 FQGNSA. Here the CDR3 reads CASSLTGSTEAFF. The CDR3 nucleotides read TGTGCCAGCAGCTTGACAGGGAGTACTGAAGCTTTCTTT.

V gene TRBV24-1 combines with J gene TRBJ2-2; D may be TRBD1 (5 bases). CDR1 is KGHDR, CDR2 SFDVKD, per germline. Trimming shortened V by 0 bases and J by 7 bases, and 11 bases separated the two germline ends. CDR3 length: 15 residues. This chain's CDR3 is CATSDLHQGGGELFF. CDR3 DNA: TGTGCCACCAGTGATTTGCACCAGGGCGGCGGGGAGCTGTTTTTT.

This clone is a singleton in its sample. This rearrangement joins TRBV7-3 to TRBJ1-1; 7 bases align to TRBD1. V gave up 0 bases and J gave up 5 bases; unmatched junction bases: 6. The CDR3 sequence is 15 residues long. CDR1 and CDR2 (germline): SGHTA, FQGTGA. In DNA, the CDR3 is TGTGCCAGCAGCTTAACAGGGGGCTTACTAACTGAAGCTTTCTTT. Its translation: CASSLTGGLLTEAFF.